The rows below give T cell receptor beta chains drawn from one sample of a study of OX40 agonist ivuxolimab in advanced cancers. Data came from immunoSEQ multiplex PCR; TCRdb stores just in-frame clones and leaves some out. This repertoire shows tens of thousands of clones, 88% found once; its top ten account for around 3.3%. The input for sequencing was CD4+ or CD8+ T cells sorted from blood, taken in a trial of the OX40 agonist ivuxolimab. These receptors came from an adult with an advanced solid tumor such as melanoma, head and neck, liver or kidney cancer. Both conserved end residues are part of each CDR3. The order of the fields is CDR3 length, clone size, J gene, V gene, D gene, CDR3 protein, CDR3 DNA. The D gene is left open where the match is weak. Size is omitted from some rows. Given values are once, few, many or a class for expanded clones.

CDR3 length: 13; clone size: NA; J gene: TRBJ1-4; V gene: TRBV2; D gene: NA; CDR3 protein: CASSVDRSEKLFF; CDR3 DNA: TGTGCCAGCAGTGTGGATCGATCCGAAAAACTGTTTTTT
CDR3 length: 13; clone size: NA; J gene: TRBJ1-5; V gene: TRBV29-1; D gene: NA; CDR3 protein: CSATTGRDQPQHF; CDR3 DNA: TGCAGCGCAACGACAGGCCGTGATCAGCCCCAGCATTTT
CDR3 length: 17; clone size: NA; J gene: TRBJ2-6; V gene: TRBV19; D gene: NA; CDR3 protein: CASSIVGSGSGANVLTF; CDR3 DNA: TGTGCCAGTAGTATAGTTGGCTCCGGCTCTGGGGCCAACGTCCTGACTTTC
CDR3 length: 15; clone size: once; J gene: TRBJ2-1; V gene: TRBV21-1; D gene: NA; CDR3 protein: CASSKGTGAYNEQFF; CDR3 DNA: TGTGCCAGCAGCAAAGGGACAGGGGCCTACAATGAGCAGTTCTTC
CDR3 length: 14; clone size: NA; J gene: TRBJ2-7; V gene: TRBV4-2; D gene: TRBD2; CDR3 protein: CASSQGEGPYEQYF; CDR3 DNA: TGTGCCAGCAGCCAAGGGGAGGGCCCCTACGAGCAGTACTTC
CDR3 length: 13; clone size: NA; J gene: TRBJ2-2; V gene: TRBV2; D gene: NA; CDR3 protein: CASRDQNTGELFF; CDR3 DNA: TGTGCCAGCAGGGACCAAAACACCGGGGAGCTGTTTTTT
CDR3 length: 14; clone size: NA; J gene: TRBJ2-1; V gene: TRBV28; D gene: TRBD1; CDR3 protein: CASSLPGQGYEQFF; CDR3 DNA: TGTGCCAGCAGCCTACCGGGACAGGGCTATGAGCAGTTCTTC
CDR3 length: 15; clone size: once; J gene: TRBJ1-3; V gene: TRBV5-1; D gene: NA; CDR3 protein: CASSLAWGSGNTIYF; CDR3 DNA: TGCGCCAGCAGCTTGGCCTGGGGGTCTGGAAACACCATATATTTT
CDR3 length: 14; clone size: NA; J gene: TRBJ2-5; V gene: TRBV7-6; D gene: NA; CDR3 protein: CASSLYEGEETQYF; CDR3 DNA: TGTGCCAGCAGCTTATATGAGGGGGAAGAGACCCAGTACTTC
CDR3 length: 15; clone size: NA; J gene: TRBJ1-4; V gene: TRBV19; D gene: TRBD1; CDR3 protein: CASSISRTGNEKLFF; CDR3 DNA: TGTGCCAGTAGTATTAGCAGGACAGGGAATGAAAAACTGTTTTTT
CDR3 length: 14; clone size: NA; J gene: TRBJ2-1; V gene: TRBV19; D gene: NA; CDR3 protein: CASSPQVHYNEQFF; CDR3 DNA: TGTGCCAGTAGTCCGCAGGTGCACTACAATGAGCAGTTCTTC
CDR3 length: 15; clone size: NA; J gene: TRBJ1-6; V gene: TRBV19; D gene: NA; CDR3 protein: CASSISRDRHSPLHF; CDR3 DNA: TGTGCCAGTAGTATATCCAGGGATCGTCATTCACCCCTCCACTTT
CDR3 length: 14; clone size: NA; J gene: TRBJ2-3; V gene: TRBV6-6; D gene: NA; CDR3 protein: CASSYSTGVDTQYF; CDR3 DNA: TGTGCCAGCAGTTACTCCACGGGGGTGGATACGCAGTATTTT
CDR3 length: 13; clone size: few; J gene: TRBJ1-2; V gene: TRBV6-1; D gene: NA; CDR3 protein: CASRAQGTYGYTF; CDR3 DNA: TGTGCCAGCAGGGCACAGGGCACCTATGGCTACACCTTC
CDR3 length: 12; clone size: NA; J gene: TRBJ1-5; V gene: TRBV2; D gene: NA; CDR3 protein: CASRGAEVPQHF; CDR3 DNA: TGTGCCAGCAGGGGGGCGGAGGTGCCCCAGCATTTT
CDR3 length: 16; clone size: NA; J gene: TRBJ2-7; V gene: TRBV7-2; D gene: TRBD2; CDR3 protein: CASSSLAGDSSYEQYF; CDR3 DNA: TGTGCCAGCAGCTCCCTAGCGGGAGACAGCTCCTACGAGCAGTACTTC
CDR3 length: 15; clone size: NA; J gene: TRBJ2-3; V gene: TRBV4-1; D gene: NA; CDR3 protein: CASSQDRLATDTQYF; CDR3 DNA: TGCGCCAGCAGCCAAGATCGGCTAGCGACAGATACGCAGTATTTT
CDR3 length: 18; clone size: NA; J gene: TRBJ1-2; V gene: TRBV6-4; D gene: NA; CDR3 protein: CASSDGGWGTAHGRSYTF; CDR3 DNA: TGTGCCAGCAGTGACGGTGGTTGGGGCACGGCCCACGGTAGGAGCTACACCTTC
CDR3 length: 21; clone size: NA; J gene: TRBJ2-7; V gene: TRBV28; D gene: NA; CDR3 protein: CASSLWRDNPISTDSFYEQYF; CDR3 DNA: TGTGCCAGCAGTTTATGGCGGGACAACCCTATAAGCACCGATAGCTTCTACGAGCAGTACTTC
CDR3 length: 14; clone size: NA; J gene: TRBJ2-7; V gene: TRBV28; D gene: NA; CDR3 protein: CASSLILDSTEQYF; CDR3 DNA: TGTGCCAGCAGTTTAATACTTGATTCCACCGAGCAGTACTTC
CDR3 length: 15; clone size: NA; J gene: TRBJ2-1; V gene: TRBV6-1; D gene: NA; CDR3 protein: CASCGKAGGCNEQFF; CDR3 DNA: TGTGCCAGCTGTGGGAAGGCCGGGGGTTGTAATGAGCAGTTCTTC
CDR3 length: 16; clone size: once; J gene: TRBJ1-3; V gene: TRBV5-1; D gene: NA; CDR3 protein: CASSLGGKTSGNTIYF; CDR3 DNA: TGCGCCAGCAGCTTAGGCGGTAAGACCTCTGGAAACACCATATATTTT
CDR3 length: 12; clone size: NA; J gene: TRBJ2-2; V gene: TRBV28; D gene: NA; CDR3 protein: CASSDRSGELFF; CDR3 DNA: TGTGCCAGCAGTGATAGGAGTGGGGAGCTGTTTTTT
CDR3 length: 14; clone size: NA; J gene: TRBJ1-2; V gene: TRBV28; D gene: TRBD1; CDR3 protein: CASRRPRGRIGYTF; CDR3 DNA: TGTGCCAGCAGACGCCCCAGGGGGCGCATTGGCTACACCTTC
CDR3 length: 15; clone size: NA; J gene: TRBJ1-5; V gene: TRBV19; D gene: NA; CDR3 protein: CASSPSGQSNQPQHF; CDR3 DNA: TGTGCCAGTAGTCCTAGCGGACAGAGCAATCAGCCCCAGCATTTT
CDR3 length: 15; clone size: NA; J gene: TRBJ2-3; V gene: TRBV11-3; D gene: TRBD2; CDR3 protein: CASSLGGGETDTQYF; CDR3 DNA: TGTGCCAGCAGCTTGGGTGGGGGGGAGACAGATACGCAGTATTTT
CDR3 length: 15; clone size: NA; J gene: TRBJ1-5; V gene: TRBV9; D gene: NA; CDR3 protein: CASSLNPGRGEPQHF; CDR3 DNA: TGTGCCAGCAGCCTCAACCCAGGCAGGGGAGAGCCCCAGCATTTT
CDR3 length: 12; clone size: NA; J gene: TRBJ2-7; V gene: TRBV10-3; D gene: NA; CDR3 protein: CAIGASAYEQYF; CDR3 DNA: TGTGCCATCGGGGCCAGCGCCTACGAGCAGTACTTC
CDR3 length: 15; clone size: NA; J gene: TRBJ2-7; V gene: TRBV6-1; D gene: NA; CDR3 protein: CASKLEVLSSYEQYF; CDR3 DNA: TGTGCCAGCAAATTAGAGGTCCTAAGCTCCTACGAGCAGTACTTC
CDR3 length: 15; clone size: once; J gene: TRBJ1-5; V gene: TRBV7-8; D gene: NA; CDR3 protein: CASSLSREVLQPQHF; CDR3 DNA: TGTGCCAGCAGCCTGAGCAGGGAGGTCCTGCAGCCCCAGCATTTT
CDR3 length: 15; clone size: NA; J gene: TRBJ1-3; V gene: TRBV13; D gene: TRBD1; CDR3 protein: CASSYYRGSGNTIYF; CDR3 DNA: TGTGCCAGCAGCTACTACAGGGGCTCTGGAAACACCATATATTTT
CDR3 length: 16; clone size: once; J gene: TRBJ1-3; V gene: TRBV6-5; D gene: NA; CDR3 protein: CASSYSPGSSGNTIYF; CDR3 DNA: TGTGCCAGCAGTTACTCGCCAGGGTCCTCTGGAAACACCATATATTTT
CDR3 length: 15; clone size: NA; J gene: TRBJ2-7; V gene: TRBV7-3; D gene: TRBD2; CDR3 protein: CASSQLAGETYEQYF; CDR3 DNA: TGTGCCAGCAGCCAACTAGCGGGGGAGACCTACGAGCAGTACTTC
CDR3 length: 14; clone size: NA; J gene: TRBJ2-7; V gene: TRBV7-8; D gene: NA; CDR3 protein: CASSLAGELYEQYF; CDR3 DNA: TGTGCCAGCAGCTTAGCGGGAGAACTGTACGAGCAGTACTTC
CDR3 length: 14; clone size: NA; J gene: TRBJ1-4; V gene: TRBV6-1; D gene: TRBD1; CDR3 protein: CASSEHTGAEKLFF; CDR3 DNA: TGTGCCAGCAGTGAACATACAGGGGCTGAAAAACTGTTTTTT
CDR3 length: 15; clone size: NA; J gene: TRBJ2-5; V gene: TRBV7-9; D gene: TRBD2; CDR3 protein: CASSVGAGGTETQYF; CDR3 DNA: TGTGCCAGCAGCGTCGGGGCGGGGGGGACTGAGACCCAGTACTTC
CDR3 length: 17; clone size: NA; J gene: TRBJ2-3; V gene: TRBV19; D gene: TRBD2; CDR3 protein: CASSQSPTSGGASTQYF; CDR3 DNA: TGTGCCAGTAGTCAGTCGCCGACTAGCGGGGGAGCCAGCACGCAGTATTTT
CDR3 length: 15; clone size: NA; J gene: TRBJ2-7; V gene: TRBV28; D gene: NA; CDR3 protein: CASSSYSRVLYEQYF; CDR3 DNA: TGTGCCAGCAGTTCTTACTCCAGGGTCTTGTACGAGCAGTACTTC
CDR3 length: 16; clone size: NA; J gene: TRBJ2-5; V gene: TRBV6-5; D gene: NA; CDR3 protein: CASSYSQGTGDETQYF; CDR3 DNA: TGTGCCAGCAGTTATTCACAGGGCACGGGGGATGAGACCCAGTACTTC
CDR3 length: 17; clone size: NA; J gene: TRBJ2-7; V gene: TRBV23-1; D gene: TRBD1; CDR3 protein: CASSLPPGQGNSYEQYF; CDR3 DNA: TGCGCCAGCAGCCTACCCCCGGGACAGGGGAACTCCTACGAGCAGTACTTC
CDR3 length: 11; clone size: NA; J gene: TRBJ2-5; V gene: TRBV5-6; D gene: NA; CDR3 protein: CASSLEETQYF; CDR3 DNA: TGTGCCAGCAGCTTGGAAGAGACCCAGTACTTC
CDR3 length: 15; clone size: NA; J gene: TRBJ2-5; V gene: TRBV18; D gene: NA; CDR3 protein: CASSPPGVAKETQYF; CDR3 DNA: TGTGCCAGCTCACCACCCGGGGTAGCGAAAGAGACCCAGTACTTC
CDR3 length: 19; clone size: NA; J gene: TRBJ1-1; V gene: TRBV10-3; D gene: NA; CDR3 protein: CAISESRPTGEWGNTEAFF; CDR3 DNA: TGTGCCATCAGTGAGTCGAGGCCGACCGGGGAATGGGGGAACACTGAAGCTTTCTTT
CDR3 length: 14; clone size: NA; J gene: TRBJ2-2; V gene: TRBV5-1; D gene: NA; CDR3 protein: CASSPGQFDGELFF; CDR3 DNA: TGCGCCAGCAGCCCCGGACAGTTCGACGGGGAGCTGTTTTTT
CDR3 length: 13; clone size: once; J gene: TRBJ2-4; V gene: TRBV7-9; D gene: NA; CDR3 protein: CASSLVSLGSQYF; CDR3 DNA: TGTGCCAGCAGCTTAGTGTCCTTGGGGTCCCAGTACTTC
CDR3 length: 17; clone size: NA; J gene: TRBJ2-3; V gene: TRBV5-4; D gene: NA; CDR3 protein: CASSPTFGGAGMGTQYF; CDR3 DNA: TGTGCCAGCAGCCCAACCTTTGGGGGGGCCGGTATGGGTACGCAGTATTTT
CDR3 length: 15; clone size: NA; J gene: TRBJ2-5; V gene: TRBV7-3; D gene: TRBD2; CDR3 protein: CASSLTSGTGETQYF; CDR3 DNA: TGTGCCAGCAGCTTGACTAGCGGGACAGGAGAGACCCAGTACTTC
CDR3 length: 14; clone size: NA; J gene: TRBJ2-1; V gene: TRBV2; D gene: TRBD2; CDR3 protein: CASRLAGSSDKQFF; CDR3 DNA: TGTGCCAGCAGACTAGCGGGGTCTTCTGATAAGCAGTTCTTC
CDR3 length: 15; clone size: NA; J gene: TRBJ1-2; V gene: TRBV9; D gene: NA; CDR3 protein: CASSVVPDGTGGYTF; CDR3 DNA: TGTGCCAGCAGCGTAGTGCCGGATGGGACGGGTGGCTACACCTTC
CDR3 length: 13; clone size: few; J gene: TRBJ2-6; V gene: TRBV28; D gene: NA; CDR3 protein: CASSLAGANVLTF; CDR3 DNA: TGTGCCAGCAGCCTGGCTGGGGCCAACGTCCTGACTTTC
CDR3 length: 16; clone size: NA; J gene: TRBJ2-3; V gene: TRBV11-3; D gene: TRBD1; CDR3 protein: CASSPGRDRGQDTQYF; CDR3 DNA: TGTGCCAGCAGCCCGGGAAGGGACAGGGGGCAAGATACGCAGTATTTT
CDR3 length: 13; clone size: NA; J gene: TRBJ2-1; V gene: TRBV10-2; D gene: NA; CDR3 protein: CASHGRVYNEQFF; CDR3 DNA: TGCGCCAGTCACGGGAGAGTATACAATGAGCAGTTCTTC
CDR3 length: 17; clone size: NA; J gene: TRBJ2-2; V gene: TRBV7-2; D gene: TRBD2; CDR3 protein: CASSLRTSGRGTGELFF; CDR3 DNA: TGTGCCAGCAGCTTACGAACTAGCGGGAGAGGGACCGGGGAGCTGTTTTTT
CDR3 length: 17; clone size: NA; J gene: TRBJ1-5; V gene: TRBV28; D gene: TRBD1; CDR3 protein: CATKSPPGQYSNQPQHF; CDR3 DNA: TGTGCCACGAAGAGTCCCCCGGGACAGTATAGCAATCAGCCCCAGCATTTT
CDR3 length: 14; clone size: once; J gene: TRBJ1-1; V gene: TRBV5-1; D gene: NA; CDR3 protein: CASSFARQNTEAFF; CDR3 DNA: TGCGCCAGCAGCTTCGCTAGACAGAACACTGAAGCTTTCTTT
CDR3 length: 14; clone size: NA; J gene: TRBJ1-6; V gene: TRBV5-1; D gene: NA; CDR3 protein: CASSIDSYNSPLHF; CDR3 DNA: TGCGCCAGCAGCATTGACAGCTATAATTCACCCCTCCACTTT
CDR3 length: 17; clone size: NA; J gene: TRBJ1-1; V gene: TRBV23-1; D gene: NA; CDR3 protein: CASSHSLNRTRNTEAFF; CDR3 DNA: TGCGCCAGCAGCCATTCCCTGAACAGAACCAGGAACACTGAAGCTTTCTTT
CDR3 length: 17; clone size: NA; J gene: TRBJ1-3; V gene: TRBV9; D gene: NA; CDR3 protein: CASSLHPGPLSGNTIYF; CDR3 DNA: TGTGCCAGCAGCCTTCATCCAGGGCCCCTTTCTGGAAACACCATATATTTT
CDR3 length: 17; clone size: NA; J gene: TRBJ2-1; V gene: TRBV11-2; D gene: TRBD2; CDR3 protein: CASSFLGGGGIGNEQFF; CDR3 DNA: TGTGCCAGCAGCTTCCTTGGCGGGGGGGGCATCGGGAATGAGCAGTTCTTC
CDR3 length: 14; clone size: NA; J gene: TRBJ2-7; V gene: TRBV2; D gene: TRBD1; CDR3 protein: CASSGDRGAYEQYF; CDR3 DNA: TGTGCCAGCAGTGGGGACAGGGGGGCCTACGAGCAGTACTTC